The next 24 T cell receptor beta chains were all read from a single sample in a study of blood T cell repertoires in COVID-19. The data were produced by immunoSEQ multiplex PCR, yet TCRdb's version contains in-frame clones alone and is incomplete. This table has a few hundred thousand clones, around 86% appearing once. Sequenced input: PBMCs or T cells enriched from blood (not recorded which). The receptor source for this set is a woman aged 40 to 50 with acute COVID-19.

This chain connects TRBV27 to TRBJ2-2, with 9 bases that match TRBD1. This CDR3 is 19 amino acids long. Per the germline V gene, CDR1 is MNHEY and CDR2 is SMNVEV (reference sequence). Germline trimming cut 4 bases from V and 0 bases from J; bases unmatched to any gene: 12. The CDR3: CASSWGTGLLGANTGELFF. CDR3 DNA: TGTGCCAGCAGTTGGGGGACAGGGCTCTTGGGGGCGAACACCGGGGAGCTGTTTTTT.

V gene TRBV27 combines with J gene TRBJ1-2; D possibly corresponds to TRBD1 (5 bases). V dropped 4 bases and J dropped 6 bases, with 18 bases sitting between them. The germline V gene encodes CDR1 MNHEY and CDR2 SMNVEV (reference sequence). This CDR3 contains 15 residues. The CDR3 reads CASSSLMTEKNGYTF. In nucleotides, the CDR3 is TGTGCCAGCAGTTCCCTAATGACAGAGAAGAATGGCTACACCTTC.

The CDR3 reads CASSLNPGLAYAGELFF. CDR3 DNA sequence: TGTGCCAGCAGTTTAAATCCGGGACTAGCGTACGCCGGGGAGCTGTTTTTT. The chain couples TRBV27 to TRBJ2-2, with 10 bases fitting TRBD2. Germline V gene lookup returns CDR1 MNHEY and CDR2 SMNVEV (reference sequence). This CDR3 spans 17 amino acids. V dropped 2 bases and J dropped 6; count of bases not matched to a gene: 9.

The V call is TRBV19, the J call TRBJ2-3; 9 nucleotides agree with TRBD2. The V gene's germline CDR1 is LNHDA and CDR2 SQIVND (reference sequence). The junction had 7 bases not matched to a gene; V was cut back by 7 bases and J by 5 bases. CDR3 length: 14 residues. The chain's CDR3 is CASTRTSDGDTQYF. The CDR3 DNA reads as TGTGCCAGTACCCGGACTAGCGATGGAGATACGCAGTATTTT.

This chain links TRBV29-1 with TRBJ1-3, with a tentative D call TRBD1 (5 bases). Trimming cost V 7 bases and J 2 bases, with 9 bases left between them. Germline V gene lookup returns CDR1 SQVTM and CDR2 ANQGSEA. CDR3 length: 12 residues. The CDR3 loop reads CSGRGAGNTIYF. CDR3 DNA sequence: TGCAGCGGGCGGGGGGCTGGAAACACCATATATTTT.

Details on this clone: The sample carries other DNA sequences with the same CDR3. The V and J genes are TRBV5-1 and TRBJ1-5, with D possibly matching TRBD1 (5 bases). CDR3 length: 14 amino acids. CDR1 and CDR2 (germline): SGHRS, YFSETQ. Deletions cut 0 bases from V and 6 bases from J, with 10 bases between. The CDR3 reads CASSLESGSQPQHF. The CDR3 DNA sequence: TGCGCCAGCAGCTTGGAGTCAGGGTCTCAGCCCCAGCATTTT.

The rearrangement uses TRBV28 and TRBJ2-1, with 7 bases matching TRBD2. There are 16 residues in the CDR3. The germline gives CDR1 MDHEN, CDR2 SYDVKM. Losses at the gene ends were 3 bases for V and 0 bases for J; bases not matched to a gene: 5. CDR3 in amino acids: CASSLGGLGSYNEQFF. The CDR3, as DNA: TGTGCCAGCAGTTTGGGGGGGTTGGGCTCCTACAATGAGCAGTTCTTC.

The chain has TRBV2 and TRBJ2-5; the D gene is possibly TRBD2 (6 bases). The CDR3 runs to 15 residues. Trimming took off 5 bases at V and 1 base at J, with 14 bases between the two ends. Germline V gene sequence: CDR1 SNHLY, CDR2 FYNNEI. The CDR3 reads CASSLYRDSQETQYF. CDR3 sequence (DNA): TGTGCCAGCAGTCTCTACCGGGACTCCCAAGAGACCCAGTACTTC.

The gene calls are TRBV18 and TRBJ1-5, with D uncertain. This CDR3 spans 13 amino acids. Germline V gives CDR1 KGHSH, CDR2 LQKENI. Trimming took 4 bases from V and 0 from J, leaving 4 bases between them. The CDR3 loop is CASSQSSNQPQHF. CDR3 bases: TGTGCCAGCTCACAGAGTAGCAATCAGCCCCAGCATTTT. Full variable domain (remainder filled in from reference TRBV18 and TRBJ1-5): NAGVMQNPRHLVRRRGQEARLRCSPMKGHSHVYWYRQLPEEGLKFMVYLQKENIIDESGMPKERFSAEFPKEGPSILRIQQVVRGDSAAYFCASSQSSNQPQHFGDGTRLSIL.

This chain connects TRBV5-1 to TRBJ1-6; 8 bases fit TRBD1. The V segment lost 3 bases and the J segment 11 bases; nucleotides outside the gene matches: 10. Germline assignment: CDR1 SGHRS and CDR2 YFSETQ. This CDR3 is built from 15 residues. In DNA form, the CDR3 reads TGCGCCAGCAGCTCAGGGACAGGAATTAGGCCACCCCTCCACTTT. Translated, it gives CASSSGTGIRPPLHF. The full variable domain, completed using reference TRBV5-1 and TRBJ1-6, is KAGVTQTPRYLIKTRGQQVTLSCSPISGHRSVSWYQQTPGQGLQFLFEYFSETQRNKGNFPGRFSGRQFSNSRSEMNVSTLELGDSALYLCASSSGTGIRPPLHFGNGTRLTVT.

This clone was detected once. The genes are TRBV28 and TRBJ2-1; TRBD2 agrees at 15 bases. This CDR3 spans 17 amino acids. CDR1 and CDR2 (germline): MDHEN, SYDVKM. V lost 6 bases to trimming and J lost 7 bases; unmatched junction nucleotides: 10. The CDR3, as DNA: TGTGCCAGCAGGATATCCGGGACTAGCGGGAGGCGTAATGAGCAGTTCTTC. Its translation is CASRISGTSGRRNEQFF.

The rearrangement links TRBV28 to TRBJ2-3, with TRBD2 as a possible D gene (6 bases). Germline V gene sequence: CDR1 MDHEN, CDR2 SYDVKM. This CDR3 is built from 16 residues. Trimming shortened V by 1 base and J by 5 bases, and 16 bases separated the two germline ends. The CDR3: CASSLSQSGGLDTQYF. DNA for the CDR3: TGTGCCAGCAGTTTATCGCAGTCTGGGGGACTAGATACGCAGTATTTT.

The chain is built from TRBV6-5 and TRBJ2-7; 7 bases map to TRBD2. The V gene's germline CDR1 is MNHEY and CDR2 SVGAGI. V dropped 7 bases and J dropped 4; count of bases not matched to a gene: 7. This CDR3 contains 13 residues. In DNA form, the CDR3 reads TGTGCCAGCAATGGGGGGGATAGGTACGAGCAGTACTTC. Translated, it gives CASNGGDRYEQYF.

The J gene is TRBJ2-5, the V gene TRBV7-9, with a possible D match to TRBD2 (5 bases). Deletions cut 4 bases from V and 3 bases from J, with 15 bases between. Germline CDR1 reads SEHNR; CDR2 reads FQNEAQ (reference sequence). The CDR3 totals 15 residues. The CDR3 sequence: CASSYSRTGKETQYF. The DNA for the CDR3 is TGTGCCAGCAGCTACAGCCGGACTGGGAAAGAGACCCAGTACTTC.

This chain links TRBV15 with TRBJ2-6; 7 bases match TRBD1. The CDR3 length is 18 residues. Germline trimming cut 3 bases from V and 0 bases from J; bases unmatched to any gene: 8. Germline V gene data show CDR1 as LNHNV and CDR2 as YYDKDF (reference sequence). CDR3 sequence reads: CATSSHGTASSGANVLTF. DNA for the CDR3: TGTGCCACCAGCAGCCATGGGACAGCTAGCTCTGGGGCCAACGTCCTGACTTTC. Complete variable domain (other parts from reference TRBV15 and TRBJ2-6): DAMVIQNPRYQVTQFGKPVTLSCSQTLNHNVMYWYQQKSSQAPKLLFHYYDKDFNNEADTPDNFQSRRPNTSFCFLDIRSPGLGDTAMYLCATSSHGTASSGANVLTFGAGSRLTVL.

The rearrangement joins TRBV28 to TRBJ2-3; no clear D gene. Trimming pared 5 bases from V and 6 bases from J, leaving 9 bases between. Germline CDR1 reads MDHEN; CDR2 reads SYDVKM. The CDR3 covers 12 residues. The CDR3 region has the DNA TGTGCCAGCAGTCTACTTAAGGATACGCAGTATTTT. Protein product: CASSLLKDTQYF.

The chain uses TRBV6-5 and TRBJ1-2; 9 nucleotides align to TRBD1. The CDR3 consists of 15 residues. Germline CDR1 reads MNHEY; CDR2 reads SVGAGI. V was pared by 8 bases and J by 8 bases, with 15 bases of the junction left unmatched. The CDR3 sequence: CASRFPGQGSGGYTF. The CDR3 DNA is TGTGCCAGCCGGTTCCCGGGACAGGGAAGTGGGGGCTACACCTTC.

This clone is a singleton in its sample. The chain employs TRBV9 and TRBJ2-5; a weak D match, TRBD2 (6 bases). Deletions cut 2 bases from V and 6 bases from J, with 11 bases between. The CDR3 is 13 amino acids. Germline V gives CDR1 SGDLS, CDR2 YYNGEE. CDR3 loop: CASSVGREQTQYF. The CDR3 DNA sequence: TGTGCCAGCAGCGTGGGGCGGGAACAGACCCAGTACTTC.

The V call is TRBV6-5, the J call TRBJ2-4; TRBD1 matches 9 bases. The CDR3 covers 15 residues. Germline CDR1 and CDR2: MNHEY and SVGAGI. With 0 bases clipped from V and 3 bases from J, the junction kept 0 bases outside the gene matches. CDR3 loop: CASSYSTGGKNIQYF. In DNA form, the CDR3 reads TGTGCCAGCAGTTACTCGACAGGGGGCAAAAACATTCAGTACTTC.

The rearrangement links TRBV24-1 to TRBJ2-1; TRBD2 matches 7 bases. This CDR3 comprises 16 residues. V was pared by 5 bases and J by 4 bases, with 10 bases of the junction left unmatched. Germline V gives CDR1 KGHDR, CDR2 SFDVKD. The CDR3 protein is CATSGRAEGLYNEQFF. The CDR3 DNA is TGTGCCACCAGTGGACGCGCGGAGGGACTATACAATGAGCAGTTCTTC.

The rearrangement links TRBV7-8 to TRBJ2-5; D is uncertain. Germline-derived CDR1 and CDR2 are SGHVS and FQNEAQ. The V end was cut by 1 base, the J end by 5 bases, with 17 bases between. This CDR3 contains 16 residues. CDR3 coding DNA: TGTGCCAGCAGCTTAGGGTCTCAGGTGCGAAGGGAGACCCAGTACTTC. Protein: CASSLGSQVRRETQYF.

V and J are TRBV4-1 and TRBJ2-3, with 7 bases fitting TRBD2. V was clipped by 0 bases and J by 9 bases; unmatched bases: 9. The CDR3 extends over 15 amino acids. Germline values: CDR1 MGHRA, CDR2 YSYEKL. The CDR3 here is CASSQEKASGGTQYF. The CDR3 DNA reads TGCGCCAGCAGCCAAGAAAAAGCTAGCGGTGGCACGCAGTATTTT.

The V call is TRBV14, the J call TRBJ2-2; 10 nucleotides align to TRBD1. V was clipped by 4 bases and J by 2 bases; unmatched bases: 4. Germline V gene lookup returns CDR1 SGHDN and CDR2 FVKESK. This CDR3 comprises 16 residues. Written as DNA, the CDR3 is TGTGCCAGCAGCCGGGGACAGGGGCTTAACACCGGGGAGCTGTTTTTT. It specifies CASSRGQGLNTGELFF.

The sample holds a few counts of this clone. This rearrangement joins TRBV6-1 to TRBJ2-2, with 12 bases lining up with TRBD2. V dropped 1 base and J dropped 5; count of bases not matched to a gene: 2. The CDR3 is 16 amino acids. The germline CDR1 and CDR2 sequences are MNHNS and SASEGT. DNA of the CDR3: TGTGCCAGCAGTGAAGGACTAGCGGGAGTAACCGGGGAGCTGTTTTTT. Translating it yields CASSEGLAGVTGELFF.